The clone carrying this TCR beta chain was observed a handful of times. Sequencing was performed with immunoSEQ multiplex PCR; in TCRdb, only in-frame clones are kept and a portion is missing. The repertoire holds hundreds of thousands of clones, with 75% to 85% as singletons. These data belong to a study of blood T cell repertoires in COVID-19. Study summary: From T cells, B-cell-depleted T cells, or PBMCs came the material, which was cDNA or gDNA.

Sequencing was carried out using peripheral blood. This sequence was found in a woman aged 30 to 39 with COVID-19, enrolled during active disease.

CDR3 coding DNA: TGTGCCAGCAGCTTAGCAGGGGGGGAAACCTACGAGCAGTACTTC. Its protein product is CASSLAGGETYEQYF. V gene TRBV7-2 combines with J gene TRBJ2-7; D is perhaps TRBD2 (7 bases). Germline V gives CDR1 SGHTA, CDR2 FQGNSA. This CDR3 comprises 15 residues. V shed 0 bases and J shed 2 bases, with 11 bases lying between them.